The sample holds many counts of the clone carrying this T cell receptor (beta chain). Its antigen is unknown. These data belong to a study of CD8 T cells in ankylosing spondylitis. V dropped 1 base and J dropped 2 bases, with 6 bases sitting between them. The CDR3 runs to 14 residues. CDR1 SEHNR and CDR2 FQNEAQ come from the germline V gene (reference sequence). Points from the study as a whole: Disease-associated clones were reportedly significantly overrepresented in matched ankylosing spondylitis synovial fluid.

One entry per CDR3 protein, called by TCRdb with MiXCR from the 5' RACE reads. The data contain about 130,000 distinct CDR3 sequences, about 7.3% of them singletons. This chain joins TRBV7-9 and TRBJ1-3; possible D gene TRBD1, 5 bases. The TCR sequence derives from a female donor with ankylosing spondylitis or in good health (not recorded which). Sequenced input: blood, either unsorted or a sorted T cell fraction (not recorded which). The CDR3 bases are TGTGCCAGCAGCTTAGTAGGGGCTGGAAACACCATATATTTT. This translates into CASSLVGAGNTIYF.